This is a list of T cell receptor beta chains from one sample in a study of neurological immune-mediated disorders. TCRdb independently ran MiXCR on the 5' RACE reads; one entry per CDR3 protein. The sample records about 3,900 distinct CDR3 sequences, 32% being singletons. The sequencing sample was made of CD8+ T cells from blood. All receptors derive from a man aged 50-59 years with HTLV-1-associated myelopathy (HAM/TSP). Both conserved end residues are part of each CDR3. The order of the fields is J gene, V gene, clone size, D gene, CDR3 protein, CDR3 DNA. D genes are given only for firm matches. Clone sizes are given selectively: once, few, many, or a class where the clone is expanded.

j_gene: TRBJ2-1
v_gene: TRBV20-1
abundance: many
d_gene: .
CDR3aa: CSAGGGAEQFF
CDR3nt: TGCAGTGCAGGAGGGGGGGCTGAGCAGTTCTTC

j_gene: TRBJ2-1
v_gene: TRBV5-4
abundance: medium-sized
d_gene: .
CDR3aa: CASSLGTNEQFF
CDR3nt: TGTGCCAGCAGCTTAGGGACCAATGAGCAGTTCTTC

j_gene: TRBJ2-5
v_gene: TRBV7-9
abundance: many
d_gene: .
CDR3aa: CASRLQETQYF
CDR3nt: TGTGCCAGCCGCCTTCAAGAGACCCAGTACTTC

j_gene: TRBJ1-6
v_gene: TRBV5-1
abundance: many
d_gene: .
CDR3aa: CASSTSPGLDNSPLHF
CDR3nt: TGCGCCAGCAGCACCTCACCGGGACTGGATAATTCACCCCTCCACTTT

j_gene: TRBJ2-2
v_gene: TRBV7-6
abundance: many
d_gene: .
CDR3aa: CASSSGSPGELFF
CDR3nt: TGTGCCAGCAGCTCCGGGTCGCCCGGGGAGCTGTTTTTT

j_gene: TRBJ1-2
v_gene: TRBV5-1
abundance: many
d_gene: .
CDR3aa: CASSLGPGEGYGYTF
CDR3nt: TGCGCCAGCAGCTTGGGACCAGGGGAGGGCTATGGCTACACCTTC

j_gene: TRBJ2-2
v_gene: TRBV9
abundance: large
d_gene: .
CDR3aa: CASSRMDENTGELFF
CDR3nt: TGTGCCAGCAGTCGCATGGACGAGAACACCGGGGAGCTGTTTTTT

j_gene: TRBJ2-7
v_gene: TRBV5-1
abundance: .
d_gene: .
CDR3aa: CASSLVGGLYEQYF
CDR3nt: TGCGCCAGCAGCTTGGTCGGGGGGCTCTACGAGCAGTACTTC

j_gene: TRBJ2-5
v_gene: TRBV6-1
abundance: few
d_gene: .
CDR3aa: CASSEAGVARGSKETQYF
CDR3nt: TGTGCCAGCAGTGAAGCGGGGGTGGCCCGGGGCTCAAAAGAGACCCAGTACTTC

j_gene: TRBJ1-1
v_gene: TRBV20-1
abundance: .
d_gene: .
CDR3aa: CSARVGEVNTEAFF
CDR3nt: TGCAGTGCTAGAGTGGGGGAGGTGAACACTGAAGCTTTCTTT

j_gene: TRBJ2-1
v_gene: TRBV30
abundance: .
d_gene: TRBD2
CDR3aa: CAWSLAGSEQFF
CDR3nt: TGTGCCTGGAGTTTAGCGGGCAGTGAGCAGTTCTTC

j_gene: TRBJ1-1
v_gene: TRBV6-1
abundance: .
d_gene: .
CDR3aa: CAISQAEENTEAFF
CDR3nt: TGTGCCATCAGCCAAGCGGAGGAGAACACTGAAGCTTTCTTT

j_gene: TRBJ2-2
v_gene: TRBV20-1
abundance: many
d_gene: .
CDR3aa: CSARDLGAAGELFF
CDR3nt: TGCAGTGCTAGAGATTTAGGGGCCGCCGGGGAGCTGTTTTTT

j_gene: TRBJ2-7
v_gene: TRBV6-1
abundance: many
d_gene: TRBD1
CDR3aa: CASSDSGTGYHEQYF
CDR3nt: TGTGCCAGCAGTGATTCCGGGACAGGGTACCACGAGCAGTACTTC